This entry lists 21 T cell receptor beta chains sequenced from one sample in a study of T-cell memory formation after mild COVID-19. TCRdb redid the calling of the 5' RACE reads with MiXCR, one entry per CDR3 protein. The sample includes around 410,000 distinct CDR3 sequences, under 25% seen only once; the top ten take around 14%. Sequencing was carried out using PBMCs or a T cell subset sorted from them (not recorded which). The source is an adult woman who had mild COVID-19 (a few samples of this study predate the infection). Cell type and time point are not known.

Only a few counts were recorded for this clonotype. The V and J genes are TRBV5-1 and TRBJ2-7; D remains ambiguous. The CDR3 covers 14 residues. Germline CDR1 reads SGHRS; CDR2 reads YFSETQ. Trimming stripped 0 bases from V and 3 bases from J, with 10 bases between. The CDR3 bases are TGCGCCAGCAGCTTGGACAGCCCTTACTACGAGCAGTACTTC. Protein product: CASSLDSPYYEQYF.

This chain joins TRBV15 and TRBJ2-7, with 7 positions matching TRBD1. V lost 0 bases to trimming and J lost 3 bases; unmatched junction nucleotides: 11. Germline V gene lookup returns CDR1 LNHNV and CDR2 YYDKDF (reference sequence). The CDR3 consists of 17 residues. The CDR3 region has the DNA TGTGCCACCAGCAGAGACAGAGACAGGGTAGTACACTACGAGCAGTACTTC. Encoded protein: CATSRDRDRVVHYEQYF.

This chain connects TRBV7-9 to TRBJ2-5; no definite D call. Looked up from germline, CDR1 is SEHNR and CDR2 is FQNEAQ (reference sequence). V lost 5 bases, J lost 6 bases, and 13 bases lay in between. The CDR3 covers 13 residues. The CDR3 DNA is TGTGCCAGCAGCGCACTGGCAGCGCAGACCCAGTACTTC. It specifies CASSALAAQTQYF.

There are a few counts of this clonotype. This rearrangement joins TRBV7-2 to TRBJ2-3; TRBD2 matches 7 bases. Germline-derived CDR1 and CDR2 are SGHTA and FQGNSA. J lost 2 bases, V lost 5 bases, and 7 bases had no gene match. This CDR3 has 15 amino acids. CDR3 amino acids: CASSGRTRHTDTQYF. The CDR3 region has the DNA TGTGCCAGCAGCGGCCGGACTAGGCACACAGATACGCAGTATTTT.

This clonotype was recorded many times. V usage is TRBV4-2 and J usage is TRBJ2-2; a weak D match, TRBD2 (5 bases). Germline V gene sequence: CDR1 LGHNA, CDR2 YNFKEQ. V shed 4 bases and J shed 0 bases, with 12 bases lying between them. This CDR3 is built from 16 residues. Here the CDR3 DNA reads TGTGCCAGCAGCCCCTCCTCCGGGGCGAACACCGGGGAGCTGTTTTTT. Translation: CASSPSSGANTGELFF.

The V and J genes are TRBV7-2 and TRBJ2-3, with no clear D. In germline, CDR1 is SGHTA, CDR2 FQGNSA. The CDR3 sequence is 12 residues long. V was cut by 8 bases and J by 6 bases, with 12 bases left in between. CDR3 bases: TGTGCCAGCGAGGATCCACGGGATACGCAGTATTTT. Its translation: CASEDPRDTQYF.

The chain uses TRBV19 and TRBJ2-1; 9 nucleotides match TRBD2. Looked up from germline, CDR1 is LNHDA and CDR2 is SQIVND (reference sequence). J was trimmed by 7 bases and V by 4 bases; bases with no gene match: 5. The CDR3 is 14 amino acids. CDR3 coding DNA: TGTGCCAGTAGTACGGCGGGGGGGCCGAATGAGCAGTTCTTC. Protein product: CASSTAGGPNEQFF.

The V call is TRBV19, the J call TRBJ2-1; TRBD1 aligns across 9 bases. The CDR3 contains 12 residues. Per the germline V gene, CDR1 is LNHDA and CDR2 is SQIVND (reference sequence). V dropped 5 bases and J dropped 14; count of bases not matched to a gene: 7. CDR3 coding DNA: TGTGCCAGTAGTGATACCGGGACAGGGAAGTTCTTC. The encoded protein is CASSDTGTGKFF.

This clonotype was counted ten times or more. V and J are TRBV6-4 and TRBJ2-1, with D perhaps matching TRBD2 (6 bases). Germline CDR1 MRHNA, CDR2 SNTAGT. The V end lost 1 base, the J end lost 5 bases, and 9 bases lay between the germline ends. The CDR3 is 14 amino acids. This CDR3 is CASSDLGGNNEQFF. In DNA, the CDR3 is TGTGCCAGCAGTGACTTGGGGGGTAACAATGAGCAGTTCTTC.

This chain connects TRBV6-5 to TRBJ2-3, with D possibly being TRBD1 or TRBD2 (5 bases each). The V gene lost 2 bases and the J gene lost 0 bases, with 12 bases spanning the gap. This CDR3 region has 16 residues. Germline CDR1 and CDR2: MNHEY and SVGAGI. CDR3 sequence reads: CASSYEGWGSTDTQYF. In DNA form, the CDR3 reads TGTGCCAGCAGTTACGAGGGGTGGGGGAGCACAGATACGCAGTATTTT.

The chain couples TRBV20-1 to TRBJ2-7; D perhaps matches TRBD2 (6 bases). The CDR3 extends over 12 amino acids. Germline lookup yields CDR1 DFQATT and CDR2 SNEGSKA (reference sequence). The V end was cut by 8 bases, the J end by 1 base, with 12 bases between. The CDR3 is CSTPGLSYEQYF. CDR3 in DNA: TGCAGTACCCCGGGACTTTCCTACGAGCAGTACTTC.

The chain uses TRBV6-1 and TRBJ2-7, with D perhaps assigned TRBD1 or TRBD2 (6 bases each). The ends were cut back, 5 bases at V and 7 bases at J, with 18 bases in the middle. Germline loops: CDR1 MNHNS, CDR2 SASEGT. The length of the CDR3 is 14 residues. CDR3 DNA sequence: TGTGCCAGCAGTATAGGGGGACTCTCAAGTGAGCAGTACTTC. The encoded protein is CASSIGGLSSEQYF.

This sequence joins TRBV6-6 and TRBJ2-3, with TRBD2 matching 7 bases. There are 15 residues in the CDR3. The V segment lost 5 bases and the J segment 1 base; nucleotides outside the gene matches: 6. Germline lookup yields CDR1 MNHNY and CDR2 SVGAGI (reference sequence). The CDR3 reads CASSHQGGGTDTQYF. DNA of the CDR3: TGTGCCAGCAGTCACCAGGGAGGGGGCACAGATACGCAGTATTTT.

This clonotype was seen only a few times. The J gene is TRBJ2-7, the V gene TRBV10-3, with 9 bases that match TRBD1. V dropped 6 bases and J dropped 4; count of bases not matched to a gene: 7. CDR3 size: 14 residues. The V gene's germline CDR1 is ENHRY and CDR2 SYGVKD. The CDR3 DNA sequence: TGTGCCATCAGCCTGGCGGGACAGGGTTACGAGCAGTACTTC. It encodes CAISLAGQGYEQYF.

CDR3 region: CAGRDSYTDTQYF. The CDR3 DNA reads as TGTGCCGGCCGGGACAGCTACACAGATACGCAGTATTTT. The chain is built from TRBV19 and TRBJ2-3; 7 nucleotides agree with TRBD1. The CDR3 has 13 amino acids. Germline assignment: CDR1 LNHDA and CDR2 SQIVND (reference sequence). V lost 11 bases to trimming and J lost 2 bases; unmatched junction nucleotides: 7.

The CDR3 DNA follows: TGTGCCAGCAGCGTAGAAGGAGGTGGGGTGTACGAGCAGTACTTC. Translation gives CASSVEGGGVYEQYF. The genes are TRBV9 and TRBJ2-7, with a possible D match to TRBD2 (5 bases). This CDR3 contains 15 residues. The V gene lost 0 bases and the J gene lost 4 bases, with 14 bases spanning the gap. Per the germline V gene, CDR1 is SGDLS and CDR2 is YYNGEE. The variable domain in full, completed from reference TRBV9 and TRBJ2-7, reads DSGVTQTPKHLITATGQRVTLRCSPRSGDLSVYWYQQSLDQGLQFLIQYYNGEERAKGNILERFSAQQFPDLHSELNLSSLELGDSALYFCASSVEGGGVYEQYFGPGTRLTVT.

The table lists this clonotype with many counts. The V gene is TRBV20-1, the J gene TRBJ1-1, with a tentative D call TRBD1 (5 bases). Trimming pared 7 bases from V and 3 bases from J, leaving 12 bases between. CDR1 is DFQATT and CDR2 is SNEGSKA in the germline V gene (reference sequence). This CDR3 has 12 amino acids. The CDR3 DNA reads as TGCAGTGTTAGTCTAGGGGACACTGAAGCTTTCTTT. Amino acids: CSVSLGDTEAFF.

V and J are TRBV7-2 and TRBJ1-5; D is undetermined. Trimming stripped 1 base from V and 10 bases from J, with 14 bases between. This CDR3 is 14 amino acids long. Germline CDR1 is SGHTA and CDR2 is FQGNSA. This chain's CDR3 is CASSLGIFTEPQHF. The CDR3 DNA sequence: TGTGCCAGCAGCTTAGGGATTTTTACAGAACCCCAGCATTTT.

V is TRBV7-9 and J is TRBJ2-7; 7 nucleotides match TRBD2. CDR3 length: 16 residues. After removal of 4 bases from V and 4 bases from J, the junction contained 13 bases not matched to a gene. Germline lookup yields CDR1 SEHNR and CDR2 FQNEAQ (reference sequence). The CDR3 nucleotides are TGTGCCAGCAGCTCGATTCCGCGGGGGACCACTTACGAGCAGTACTTC. It encodes CASSSIPRGTTYEQYF.

J is TRBJ1-3 and V is TRBV4-2; D gene unclear. The CDR3 loop spans 14 amino acids. V was trimmed by 4 bases and J by 4 bases, leaving 11 bases between them. Germline V CDR1 and CDR2: LGHNA, YNFKEQ. CDR3 in DNA: TGTGCCAGCAGCCCCGACTCTCGGGGAAACACCATATATTTT. This codes for CASSPDSRGNTIYF.

The J gene is TRBJ2-7, the V gene TRBV4-1; D tentatively fits TRBD1 or TRBD2 (6 bases each). V was trimmed by 0 bases and J by 4 bases, leaving 16 bases between them. CDR1 is MGHRA and CDR2 is YSYEKL in the germline V gene. The CDR3 is made up of 16 amino acids. CDR3 nucleotide sequence: TGCGCCAGCAGCCAAGAGGGGGCAGGGCGGGGATACGAGCAGTACTTC. It yields the protein CASSQEGAGRGYEQYF.